This note documents a single T cell receptor beta chain sequence. This entry comes from a study of blood T cell repertoires in COVID-19. Study-wide background: Acute-phase and convalescent COVID-19 samples originated in the United States, Italy and Spain. Nucleic acid was either cDNA or gDNA, and it came from T cells, B-cell-depleted T cells, or PBMCs.

V was trimmed by 6 bases and J by 8 bases, leaving 19 bases between them. The V gene's germline CDR1 is WNHNN and CDR2 SYGVQD (reference sequence). This CDR3 spans 15 amino acids. In the authors' workflow: Amplification of reference gene primers was used by the study to estimate nucleated cell counts. Only in-frame clones appear in the TCRdb table, and some are missing; sequencing was by immunoSEQ multiplex PCR. V and J calls and clone size are those listed in that table; D and trimming were worked out from the DNA. Counted here are about 270,000 clones, about 86% occurring once; the ten biggest clones make up around 3%.

The clonotype was recovered from a woman aged 55-70 years with active or convalescent COVID-19. This chain links TRBV10-1 with TRBJ1-4, with D perhaps TRBD1 (5 bases). The sample consisted of peripheral blood. In DNA form, the CDR3 reads TGCGCCAGCAGCCCCAGGACATCCGCGGGGGAAAAACTGTTTTTT. Protein: CASSPRTSAGEKLFF.